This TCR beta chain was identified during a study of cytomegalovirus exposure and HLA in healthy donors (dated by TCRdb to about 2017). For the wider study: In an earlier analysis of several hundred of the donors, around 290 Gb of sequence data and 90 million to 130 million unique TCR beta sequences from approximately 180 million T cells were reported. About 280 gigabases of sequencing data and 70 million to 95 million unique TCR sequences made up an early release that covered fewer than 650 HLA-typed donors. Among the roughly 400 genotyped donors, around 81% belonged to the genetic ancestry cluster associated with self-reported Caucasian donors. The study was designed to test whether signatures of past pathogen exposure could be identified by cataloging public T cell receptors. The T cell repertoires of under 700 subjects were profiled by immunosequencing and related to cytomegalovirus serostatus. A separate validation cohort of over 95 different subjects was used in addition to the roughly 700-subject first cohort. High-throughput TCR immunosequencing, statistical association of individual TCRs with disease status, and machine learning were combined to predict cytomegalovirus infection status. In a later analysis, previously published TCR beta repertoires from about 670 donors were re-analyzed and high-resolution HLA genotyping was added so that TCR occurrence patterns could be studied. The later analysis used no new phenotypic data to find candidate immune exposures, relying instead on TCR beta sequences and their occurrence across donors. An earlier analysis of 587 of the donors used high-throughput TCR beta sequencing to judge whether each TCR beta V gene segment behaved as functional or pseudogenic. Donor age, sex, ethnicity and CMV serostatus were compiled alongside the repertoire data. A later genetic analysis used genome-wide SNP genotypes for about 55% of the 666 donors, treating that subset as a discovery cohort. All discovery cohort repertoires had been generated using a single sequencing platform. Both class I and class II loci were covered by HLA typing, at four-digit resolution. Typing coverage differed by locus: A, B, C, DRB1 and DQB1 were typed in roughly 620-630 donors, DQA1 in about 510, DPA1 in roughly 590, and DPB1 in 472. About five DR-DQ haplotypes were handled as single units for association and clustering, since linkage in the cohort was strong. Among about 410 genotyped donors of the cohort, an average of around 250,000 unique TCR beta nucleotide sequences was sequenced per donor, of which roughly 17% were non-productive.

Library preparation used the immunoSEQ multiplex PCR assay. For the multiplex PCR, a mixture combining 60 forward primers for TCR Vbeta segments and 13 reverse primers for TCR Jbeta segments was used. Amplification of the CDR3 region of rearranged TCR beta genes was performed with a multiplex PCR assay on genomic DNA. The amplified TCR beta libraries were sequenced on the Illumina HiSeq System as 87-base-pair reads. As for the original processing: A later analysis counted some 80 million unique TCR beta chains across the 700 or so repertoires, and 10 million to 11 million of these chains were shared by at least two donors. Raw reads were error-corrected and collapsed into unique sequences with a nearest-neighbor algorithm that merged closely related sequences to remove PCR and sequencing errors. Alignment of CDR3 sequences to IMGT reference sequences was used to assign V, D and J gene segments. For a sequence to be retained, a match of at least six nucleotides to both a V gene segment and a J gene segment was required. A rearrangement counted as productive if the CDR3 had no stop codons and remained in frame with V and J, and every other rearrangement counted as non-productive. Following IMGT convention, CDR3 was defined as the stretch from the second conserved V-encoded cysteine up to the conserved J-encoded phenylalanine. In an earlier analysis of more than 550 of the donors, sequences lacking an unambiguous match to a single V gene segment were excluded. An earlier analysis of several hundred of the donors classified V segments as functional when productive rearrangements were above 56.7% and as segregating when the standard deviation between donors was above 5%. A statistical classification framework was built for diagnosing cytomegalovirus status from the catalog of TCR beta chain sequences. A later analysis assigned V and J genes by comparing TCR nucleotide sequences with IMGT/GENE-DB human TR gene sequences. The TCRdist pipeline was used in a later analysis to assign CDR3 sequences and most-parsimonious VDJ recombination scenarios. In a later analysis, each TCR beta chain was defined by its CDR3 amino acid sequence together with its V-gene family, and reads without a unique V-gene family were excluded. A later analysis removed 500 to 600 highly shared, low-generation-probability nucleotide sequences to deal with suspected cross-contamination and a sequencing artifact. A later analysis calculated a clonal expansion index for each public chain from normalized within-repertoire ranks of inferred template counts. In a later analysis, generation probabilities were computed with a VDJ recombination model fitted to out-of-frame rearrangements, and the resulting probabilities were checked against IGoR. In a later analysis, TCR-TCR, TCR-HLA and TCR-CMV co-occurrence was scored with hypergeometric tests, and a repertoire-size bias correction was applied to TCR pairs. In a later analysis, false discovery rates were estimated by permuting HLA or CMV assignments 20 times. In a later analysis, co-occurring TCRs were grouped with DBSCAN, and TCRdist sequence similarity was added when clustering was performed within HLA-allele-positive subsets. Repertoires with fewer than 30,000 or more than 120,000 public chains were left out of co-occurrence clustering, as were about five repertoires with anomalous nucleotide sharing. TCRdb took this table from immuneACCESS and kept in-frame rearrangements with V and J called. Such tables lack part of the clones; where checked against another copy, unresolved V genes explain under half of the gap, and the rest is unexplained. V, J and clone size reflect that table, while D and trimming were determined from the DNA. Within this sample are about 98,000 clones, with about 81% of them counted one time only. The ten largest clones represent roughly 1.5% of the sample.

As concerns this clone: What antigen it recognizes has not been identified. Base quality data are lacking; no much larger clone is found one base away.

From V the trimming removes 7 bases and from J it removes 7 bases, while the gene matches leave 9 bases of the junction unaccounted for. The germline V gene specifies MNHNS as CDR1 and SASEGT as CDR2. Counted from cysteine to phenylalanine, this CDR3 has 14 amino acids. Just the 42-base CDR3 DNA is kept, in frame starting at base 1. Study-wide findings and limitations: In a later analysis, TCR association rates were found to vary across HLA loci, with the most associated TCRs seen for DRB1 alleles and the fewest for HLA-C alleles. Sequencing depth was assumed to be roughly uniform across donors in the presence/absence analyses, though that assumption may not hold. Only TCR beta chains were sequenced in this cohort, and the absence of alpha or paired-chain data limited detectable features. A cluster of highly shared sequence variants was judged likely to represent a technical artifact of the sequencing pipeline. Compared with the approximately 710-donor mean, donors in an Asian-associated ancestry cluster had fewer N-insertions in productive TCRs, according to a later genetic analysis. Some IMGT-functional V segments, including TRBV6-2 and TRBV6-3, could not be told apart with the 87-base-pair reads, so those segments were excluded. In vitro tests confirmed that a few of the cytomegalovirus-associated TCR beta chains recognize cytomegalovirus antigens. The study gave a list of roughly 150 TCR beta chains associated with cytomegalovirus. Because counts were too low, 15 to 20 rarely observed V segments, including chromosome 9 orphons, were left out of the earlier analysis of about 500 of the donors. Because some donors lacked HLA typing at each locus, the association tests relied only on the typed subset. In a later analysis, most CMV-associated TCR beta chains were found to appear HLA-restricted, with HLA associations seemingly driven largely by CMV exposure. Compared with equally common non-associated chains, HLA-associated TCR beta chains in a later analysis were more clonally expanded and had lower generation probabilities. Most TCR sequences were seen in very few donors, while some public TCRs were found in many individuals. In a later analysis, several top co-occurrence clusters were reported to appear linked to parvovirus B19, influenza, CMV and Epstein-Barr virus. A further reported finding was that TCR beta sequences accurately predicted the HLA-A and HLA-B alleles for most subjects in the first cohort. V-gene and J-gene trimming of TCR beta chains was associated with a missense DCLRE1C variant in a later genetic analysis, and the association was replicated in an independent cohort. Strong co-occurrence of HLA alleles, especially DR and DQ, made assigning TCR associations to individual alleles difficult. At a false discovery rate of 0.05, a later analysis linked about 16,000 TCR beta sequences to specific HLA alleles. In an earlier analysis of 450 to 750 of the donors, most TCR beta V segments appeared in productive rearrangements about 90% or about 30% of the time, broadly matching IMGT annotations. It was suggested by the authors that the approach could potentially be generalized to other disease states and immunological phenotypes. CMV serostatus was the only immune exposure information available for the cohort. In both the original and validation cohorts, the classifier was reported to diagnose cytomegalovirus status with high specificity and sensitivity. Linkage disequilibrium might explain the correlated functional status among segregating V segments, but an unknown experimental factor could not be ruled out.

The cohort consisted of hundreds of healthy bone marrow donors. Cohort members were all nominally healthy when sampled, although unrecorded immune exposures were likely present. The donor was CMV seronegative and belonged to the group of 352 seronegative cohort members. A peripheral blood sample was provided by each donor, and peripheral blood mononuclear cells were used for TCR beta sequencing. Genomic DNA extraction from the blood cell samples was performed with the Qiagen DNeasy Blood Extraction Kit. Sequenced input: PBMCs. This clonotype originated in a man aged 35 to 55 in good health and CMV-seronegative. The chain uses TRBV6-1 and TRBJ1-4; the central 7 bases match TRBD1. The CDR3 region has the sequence CASIRQGAREKLFF. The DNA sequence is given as TGTGCCAGCATTCGACAGGGTGCGCGTGAAAAACTGTTTTTT.